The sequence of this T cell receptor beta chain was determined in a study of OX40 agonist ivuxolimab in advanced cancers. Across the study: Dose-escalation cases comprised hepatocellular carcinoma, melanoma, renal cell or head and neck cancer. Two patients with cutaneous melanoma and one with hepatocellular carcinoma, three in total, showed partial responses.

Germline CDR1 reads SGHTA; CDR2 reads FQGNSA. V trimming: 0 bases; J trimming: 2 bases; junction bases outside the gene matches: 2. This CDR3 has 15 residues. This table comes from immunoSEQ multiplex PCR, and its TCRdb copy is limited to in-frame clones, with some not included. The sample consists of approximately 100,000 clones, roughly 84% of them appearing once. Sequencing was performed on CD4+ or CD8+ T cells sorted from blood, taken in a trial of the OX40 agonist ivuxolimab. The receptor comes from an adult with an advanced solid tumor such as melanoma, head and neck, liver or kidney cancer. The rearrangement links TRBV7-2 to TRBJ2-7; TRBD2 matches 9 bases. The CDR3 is CASSLAAGGAYEQYF. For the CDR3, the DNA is TGTGCCAGCAGCTTAGCAGCGGGAGGAGCCTACGAGCAGTACTTC.